These 12 T cell receptor beta chains were sequenced from one sample in a study of T cells after yellow fever vaccination. TCRdb reanalysed the 5' RACE reads using MiXCR and keeps one entry per CDR3 protein. The sample shows 620,000 or so distinct CDR3 sequences, over 9% of them seen only once. The sample consisted of PBMCs, taken on the day of the yellow fever booster vaccination. Source of these receptors: a man in his thirties or forties who received the YFV17D yellow fever vaccine.

This clonotype turned up a few times. The chain has TRBV11-2 and TRBJ2-7, with 7 bases lining up with TRBD1. Germline CDR1 is SGHAT and CDR2 is FQNNGV. The CDR3 loop spans 15 amino acids. The V gene end was trimmed by 5 bases and the J gene end by 5 bases; junction bases not matched to a gene: 12. DNA of the CDR3: TGTGCCAGCAGCCATCGACGGGACAGAGAGAACGAGCAGTACTTC. Translating it yields CASSHRRDRENEQYF.

This clonotype showed up just a few times. This chain connects TRBV3-1 to TRBJ1-3; no definite D call. Germline V lookup: CDR1 LGHDT, CDR2 YNNKEL (reference sequence). The CDR3 has 14 amino acids. The ends were cut back, 5 bases at V and 0 bases at J, with 8 bases in the middle. The CDR3 reads CASSSGFSGNTIYF. The CDR3 DNA is TGTGCCAGCAGCTCAGGATTCTCTGGAAACACCATATATTTT.

Of note for this clonotype: Possible read error: a much larger clone is one base away. The J gene is TRBJ2-7, the V gene TRBV5-6, with D perhaps being TRBD1 or TRBD2 (5 bases each). CDR3 length equals 14 residues. CDR1 SGHDT and CDR2 YYEEEE come from the germline V gene. V lost 5 bases and J 0 bases, leaving 12 bases between the germline ends. The CDR3 protein is CASRSGTGSYEQYF. For the CDR3, the DNA is TGTGCCAGCAGGTCCGGGACGGGCTCCTACGAGCAGTACTTC.

This clonotype has only a few counts. This sequence joins TRBV7-2 and TRBJ2-7; tentatively, D is TRBD1 (7 bases). The CDR3 totals 14 residues. V lost 5 bases, J lost 2 bases, and 13 bases lay in between. Germline CDR1 SGHTA, CDR2 FQGNSA. CDR3 sequence (DNA): TGTGCCAGCAGCCCAGGGGGGACCCCCTACGAGCAGTACTTC. Amino acid sequence: CASSPGGTPYEQYF. The full variable domain, completed using reference TRBV7-2 and TRBJ2-7, is GAGVSQSPSNKVTEKGKDVELRCDPISGHTALYWYRQSLGQGLEFLIYFQGNSAPDKSGLPSDRFSAERTGGSVSTLTIQRTQQEDSAVYLCASSPGGTPYEQYFGPGTRLTVT.

V gene TRBV20-1 combines with J gene TRBJ1-1; D may be TRBD1 (5 bases). CDR3 length: 14 residues. Between the trimmed V and J ends, which lost 0 bases and 4 bases, there was a span of 12 bases. The germline V gene has CDR1 DFQATT and CDR2 SNEGSKA (reference sequence). CDR3 loop: CSARDYAGTTEAFF. The CDR3 DNA sequence: TGCAGTGCTAGAGATTACGCGGGGACCACTGAAGCTTTCTTT.

In its sample, this clonotype was seen once. The chain carries TRBV7-3 and TRBJ2-7; TRBD2 aligns across 13 bases. The CDR3 has 13 residues. The germline V gene has CDR1 SGHTA and CDR2 FQGTGA. V was pared by 5 bases and J by 12 bases, with 7 bases of the junction left unmatched. The CDR3 nucleotides are TGTGCCAGCAGCCCCGGGACTAGCGGGGACCTGTACTTC. Protein product: CASSPGTSGDLYF.

Details on this clonotype: This may arise from a read error, as a much more abundant clone is one base away. The chain recombines TRBV5-1 with TRBJ2-7, with D perhaps TRBD1 or TRBD2 (6 bases each). With 7 bases removed from V and 1 base from J, the gap between germline ends came to 21 bases. Germline CDR1 is SGHRS and CDR2 is YFSETQ. CDR3 length equals 16 residues. Here the CDR3 DNA reads TGCGCCAGCGGCTCGGGGGCCAGGACTTCTTCCTACGAGCAGTACTTC. Protein sequence: CASGSGARTSSYEQYF.

This sequence joins TRBV7-6 and TRBJ2-2; D gene ambiguous. The germline V gene has CDR1 SGHVS and CDR2 FNYEAQ. V was clipped by 2 bases and J by 3 bases, with 7 bases between them. The CDR3 totals 14 residues. DNA for the CDR3: TGTGCCAGCAGCTTAAGAGACGACACCGGGGAGCTGTTTTTT. Its protein product is CASSLRDDTGELFF. Drawing the rest from reference TRBV7-6 and TRBJ2-2, the complete variable domain is GAGVSQSPRYKVTKRGQDVALRCDPISGHVSLYWYRQALGQGPEFLTYFNYEAQQDKSGLPNDRFSAERPEGSISTLTIQRTEQRDSAMYRCASSLRDDTGELFFGEGSRLTVL.

The DNA for the CDR3 is TGCAGTGCCGGGGGGGACACCGGGGAGCTGTTTTTT. As protein: CSAGGDTGELFF. The chain couples TRBV20-1 to TRBJ2-2; 8 bases line up with TRBD2. The J segment lost 3 bases and the V segment lost 6 bases, leaving 0 bases of the junction unmatched. Germline V gives CDR1 DFQATT, CDR2 SNEGSKA (reference sequence). The length of the CDR3 is 12 residues.

This sequence joins TRBV20-1 and TRBJ1-5; D is unresolved. Trimming left V 6 bases short and J 6 bases short, with 27 bases between. This CDR3 region has 17 residues. Germline V gene data show CDR1 as DFQATT and CDR2 as SNEGSKA (reference sequence). The CDR3 is CSAAVSRTQLGSQPQHF. Here the CDR3 DNA reads TGCAGTGCCGCGGTCTCCCGGACGCAACTGGGGAGTCAGCCCCAGCATTTT.

CDR3 protein: CASSLGGEQTQYF. CDR3 DNA: TGTGCCAGCAGTTTAGGCGGGGAACAGACCCAGTACTTC. The genes are TRBV12-3 or TRBV12-4 and TRBJ2-5; tentatively, D is TRBD2 (6 bases). With 1 base removed from V and 6 bases from J, the gap between germline ends came to 9 bases. This CDR3 has 13 residues.

The chain couples TRBV28 to TRBJ2-7; 10 nucleotides line up with TRBD2. Germline V lookup: CDR1 MDHEN, CDR2 SYDVKM. V was pared by 10 bases and J by 2 bases, with 20 bases of the junction left unmatched. The CDR3 length is 18 residues. CDR3 DNA sequence: TGTGCCACCTACACCCTCGCCAGCGGGAGGGAAAAAGCCTACGAGCAGTACTTC. It specifies CATYTLASGREKAYEQYF. Full variable domain (rest looked up from reference TRBV28 and TRBJ2-7): DVKVTQSSRYLVKRTGEKVFLECVQDMDHENMFWYRQDPGLGLRLIYFSYDVKMKEKGDIPEGYSVSREKKERFSLILESASTNQTSMYLCATYTLASGREKAYEQYFGPGTRLTVT.